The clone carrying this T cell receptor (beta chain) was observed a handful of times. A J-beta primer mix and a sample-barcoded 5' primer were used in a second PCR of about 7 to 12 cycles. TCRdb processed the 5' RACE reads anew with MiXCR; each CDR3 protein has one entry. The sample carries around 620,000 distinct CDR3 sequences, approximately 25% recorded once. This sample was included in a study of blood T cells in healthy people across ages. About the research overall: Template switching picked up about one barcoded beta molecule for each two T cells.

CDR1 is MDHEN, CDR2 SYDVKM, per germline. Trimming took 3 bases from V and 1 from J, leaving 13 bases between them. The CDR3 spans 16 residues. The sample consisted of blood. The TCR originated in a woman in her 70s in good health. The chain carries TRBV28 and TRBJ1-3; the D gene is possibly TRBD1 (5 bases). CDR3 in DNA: TGTGCCAGCAGTTTGTCCTCAGGGTTATCTGGAAACACCATATATTTT. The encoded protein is CASSLSSGLSGNTIYF.